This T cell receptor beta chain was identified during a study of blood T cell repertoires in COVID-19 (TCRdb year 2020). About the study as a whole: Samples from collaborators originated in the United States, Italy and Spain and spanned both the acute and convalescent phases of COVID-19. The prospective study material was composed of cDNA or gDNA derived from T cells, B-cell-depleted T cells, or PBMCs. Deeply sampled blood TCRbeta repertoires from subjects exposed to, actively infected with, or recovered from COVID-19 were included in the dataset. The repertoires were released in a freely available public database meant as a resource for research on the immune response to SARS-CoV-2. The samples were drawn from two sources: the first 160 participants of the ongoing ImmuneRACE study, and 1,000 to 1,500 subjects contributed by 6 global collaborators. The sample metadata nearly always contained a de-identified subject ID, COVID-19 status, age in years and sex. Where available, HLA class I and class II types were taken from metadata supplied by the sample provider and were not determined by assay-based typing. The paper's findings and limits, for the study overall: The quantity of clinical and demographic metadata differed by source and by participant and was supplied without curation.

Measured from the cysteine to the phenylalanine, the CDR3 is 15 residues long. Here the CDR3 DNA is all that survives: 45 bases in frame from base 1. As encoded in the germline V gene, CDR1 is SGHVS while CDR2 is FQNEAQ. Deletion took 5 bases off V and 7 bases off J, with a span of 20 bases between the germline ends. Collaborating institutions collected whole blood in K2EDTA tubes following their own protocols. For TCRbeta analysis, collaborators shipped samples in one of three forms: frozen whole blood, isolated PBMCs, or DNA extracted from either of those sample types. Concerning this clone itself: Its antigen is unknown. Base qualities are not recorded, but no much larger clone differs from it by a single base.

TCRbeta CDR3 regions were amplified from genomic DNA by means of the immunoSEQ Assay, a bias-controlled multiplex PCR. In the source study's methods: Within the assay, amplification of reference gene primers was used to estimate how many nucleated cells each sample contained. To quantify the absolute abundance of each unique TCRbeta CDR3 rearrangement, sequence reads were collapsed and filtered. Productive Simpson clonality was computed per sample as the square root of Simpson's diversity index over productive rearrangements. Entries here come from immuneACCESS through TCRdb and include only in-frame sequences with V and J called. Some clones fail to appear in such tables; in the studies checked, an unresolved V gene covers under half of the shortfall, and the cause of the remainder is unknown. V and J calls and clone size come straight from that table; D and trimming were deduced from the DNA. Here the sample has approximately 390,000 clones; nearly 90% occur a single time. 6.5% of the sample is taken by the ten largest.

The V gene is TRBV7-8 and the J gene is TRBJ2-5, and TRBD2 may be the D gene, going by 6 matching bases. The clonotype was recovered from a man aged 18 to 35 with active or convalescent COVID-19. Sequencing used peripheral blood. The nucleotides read TGTGCCAGCAGCAAGAGGGACTCGCTTGATGGGACCCAGTACTTC. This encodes CASSKRDSLDGTQYF.